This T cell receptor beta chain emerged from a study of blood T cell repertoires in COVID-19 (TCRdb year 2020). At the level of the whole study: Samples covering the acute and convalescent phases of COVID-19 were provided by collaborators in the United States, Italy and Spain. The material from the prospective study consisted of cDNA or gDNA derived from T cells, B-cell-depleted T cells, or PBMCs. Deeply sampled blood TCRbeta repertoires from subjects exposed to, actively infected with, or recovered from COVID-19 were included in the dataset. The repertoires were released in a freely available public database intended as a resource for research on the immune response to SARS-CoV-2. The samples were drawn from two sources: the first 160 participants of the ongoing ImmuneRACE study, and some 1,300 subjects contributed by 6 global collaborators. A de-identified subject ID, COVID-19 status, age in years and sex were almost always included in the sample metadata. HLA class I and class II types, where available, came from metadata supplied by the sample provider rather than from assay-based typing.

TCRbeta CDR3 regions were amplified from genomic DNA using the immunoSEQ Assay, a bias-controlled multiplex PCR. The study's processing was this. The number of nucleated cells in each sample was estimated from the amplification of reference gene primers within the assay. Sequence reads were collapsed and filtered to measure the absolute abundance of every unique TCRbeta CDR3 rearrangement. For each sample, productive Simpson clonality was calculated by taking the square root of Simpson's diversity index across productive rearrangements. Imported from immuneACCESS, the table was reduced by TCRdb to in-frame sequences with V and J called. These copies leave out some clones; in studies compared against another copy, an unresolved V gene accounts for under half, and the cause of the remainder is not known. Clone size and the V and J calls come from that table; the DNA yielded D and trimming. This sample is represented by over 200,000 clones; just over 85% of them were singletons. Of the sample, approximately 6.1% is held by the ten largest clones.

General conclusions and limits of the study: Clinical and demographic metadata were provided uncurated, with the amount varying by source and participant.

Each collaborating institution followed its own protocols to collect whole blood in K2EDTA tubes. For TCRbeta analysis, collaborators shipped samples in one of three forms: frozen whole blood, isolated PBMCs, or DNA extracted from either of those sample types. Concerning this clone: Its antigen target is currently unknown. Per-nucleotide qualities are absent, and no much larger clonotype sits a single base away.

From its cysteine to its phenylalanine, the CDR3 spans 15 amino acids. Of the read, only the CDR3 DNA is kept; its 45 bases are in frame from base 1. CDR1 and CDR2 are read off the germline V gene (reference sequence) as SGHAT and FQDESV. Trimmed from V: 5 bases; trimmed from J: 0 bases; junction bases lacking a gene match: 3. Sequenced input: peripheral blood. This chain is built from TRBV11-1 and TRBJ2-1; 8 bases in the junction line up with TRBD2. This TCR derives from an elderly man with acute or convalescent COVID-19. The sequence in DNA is TGTGCCAGCAGCAGAGCGGGAGTCTCCTACAATGAGCAGTTCTTC. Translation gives CASSRAGVSYNEQFF.